This T cell receptor beta chain was captured in a study of cytomegalovirus exposure and HLA in healthy donors. At the level of the study: In a later analysis, the roughly 120 validation repertoires were reported to have used the same platform as the roughly 670 first-cohort repertoires.

Regarding the study as a whole: Most sequenced TCRs were rare (though some public TCRs occurred in many donors). A subsequent analysis found that TCR clusters from the first cohort also tended to co-occur in the 120 validation repertoires, with about 94% of cluster scores above 0. Investigators reported 150 to 200 TCR beta chains as tied to cytomegalovirus.

The CDR3 length is 14 residues. V lost 2 bases, J lost 4 bases, and 8 bases lay in between. The germline CDR1 and CDR2 sequences are KGHSH and LQKENI. Method: immunoSEQ multiplex PCR; TCRdb's copy keeps in-frame clones and lacks some. The sample carries roughly 250,000 clones, around 87% recorded once. For this clone: Its antigen is as yet unknown.

This TCR was sampled from a man aged 18 to 29 in good health and CMV-seronegative. Specimen: PBMCs. This chain links TRBV18 with TRBJ2-2; no firm D call. CDR3 residues: CASSPGASTGELFF. The CDR3 nucleotides are TGTGCCAGCTCACCAGGAGCCTCCACCGGGGAGCTGTTTTTT.